This entry concerns a single T cell receptor (beta chain). Its binding antigen is unknown. No base quality information exists; no much larger clone differs at one position. The sample is drawn from a study of cytomegalovirus exposure and HLA in healthy donors (TCRdb year 2017). Looking at the study overall: An earlier analysis of approximately 590 of the donors reported 250 to 300 Gb of sequence data and some 100 million unique TCR beta sequences from some 180 million T cells. About 310 gigabases of sequencing data and approximately 85 million unique TCR sequences were included in an early release covering 550 to 800 HLA-typed donors. The genetic ancestry cluster associated with self-reported Caucasian donors included around four fifths of the approximately 410 genotyped donors. The study was designed to test whether signatures of past pathogen exposure could be identified by cataloging public T cell receptors. The study profiled the T cell repertoires of 550 to 700 subjects by immunosequencing and related them to cytomegalovirus serostatus. Along with the approximately 650-subject first cohort, a separate validation cohort of over 90 different subjects was used. To predict cytomegalovirus infection status, the study combined high-throughput TCR immunosequencing, statistical association of individual TCRs with disease status, and machine learning. To study patterns of TCR occurrence, a later analysis re-analyzed previously published TCR beta repertoires from around 700 donors and added high-resolution HLA genotyping. Rather than drawing on any new phenotypic data, the later analysis identified candidate immune exposures from TCR beta sequences and the way those sequences occurred across donors. In an earlier analysis of about 590 of the donors, high-throughput TCR beta sequencing was used to judge whether each TCR beta V gene segment behaved as functional or pseudogenic. Donor age, sex, ethnicity and CMV serostatus were collected together with the repertoire data. A later genetic analysis took genome-wide SNP genotypes for 398 of the 666 donors and used that subset as a discovery cohort. Every discovery cohort repertoire had been produced on one sequencing platform. HLA typing covered class I and class II loci at four-digit resolution. The number of typed donors differed by locus: about 629-630 for A, B, C, DRB1 and DQB1; 500 to 550 for DQA1; 606 for DPA1; and about 470 for DPB1. Four or five DR-DQ haplotypes were handled as single units for association and clustering, since linkage in the cohort was strong. Across some 400 genotyped donors of the cohort, an average of about 240,000 unique TCR beta nucleotide sequences per donor were sequenced, and approximately 17% of those sequences were non-productive. Points the paper makes about the study in general: Immune exposure information for the cohort was limited to CMV serostatus. Linkage disequilibrium might explain the correlated functional status among segregating V segments, but an unknown experimental factor could not be ruled out. Most TCR sequences were seen in very few donors, while some public TCRs were found in many individuals. According to a later analysis, most CMV-associated TCR beta chains appeared to be HLA-restricted, and the HLA associations seemed to be driven largely by CMV exposure. Because counts were too low, 15 to 20 rarely observed V segments, including chromosome 9 orphons, were excluded from the earlier analysis of around 640 of the donors. In a later genetic analysis, fewer N-insertions in productive TCRs were reported among donors in an Asian-associated ancestry cluster than the 666-donor mean. The authors suggested that the approach could potentially be generalized to other disease states and immunological phenotypes. In both the original and validation cohorts, the classifier was reported to diagnose cytomegalovirus status with high specificity and sensitivity. A further reported finding was that TCR beta sequences accurately predicted the HLA-A and HLA-B alleles for most subjects in the first cohort. Because the 87-base-pair reads could not distinguish some IMGT-functional V segments, including TRBV6-2 and TRBV6-3, those segments were excluded. A later analysis found that HLA-associated TCR beta chains were more clonally expanded and had lower generation probabilities than equally common non-associated chains. The study listed 150 to 200 TCR beta chains as associated with cytomegalovirus. In this cohort, only TCR beta chains were sequenced, and detectable features were limited by the absence of alpha or paired-chain data. In an earlier analysis of 500 to 650 of the donors, most TCR beta V segments appeared in productive rearrangements about 87% or about 30% of the time, broadly matching IMGT annotations. According to a later analysis, TCR association rates differed among HLA loci, with DRB1 alleles showing the most associated TCRs and HLA-C alleles showing the fewest. When HLA alleles, especially DR and DQ, strongly co-occurred, TCR associations were difficult to assign to individual alleles. An association between a missense DCLRE1C variant and V-gene and J-gene trimming of TCR beta chains was found in a later genetic analysis and replicated in an independent cohort. A cluster of highly shared sequence variants was judged likely to represent a technical artifact of the sequencing pipeline. In vitro tests confirmed that a few of the cytomegalovirus-associated TCR beta chains recognize cytomegalovirus antigens. Because HLA typing was missing for some donors at each locus, association tests included only the typed subset. A later analysis associated about 16,000 TCR beta sequences with specific HLA alleles at a false discovery rate of 0.05. The presence/absence analyses assumed that sequencing depth was roughly uniform across donors, and that assumption may not be true. In a later analysis, several top co-occurrence clusters were reported to appear linked to parvovirus B19, influenza, CMV and Epstein-Barr virus.

The library was produced with the immunoSEQ multiplex PCR assay. The multiplex PCR relied on a mix of 60 forward primers for TCR Vbeta segments and 13 reverse primers for TCR Jbeta segments. The CDR3 region of rearranged TCR beta genes was amplified from genomic DNA by a multiplex PCR assay. The amplified TCR beta libraries were sequenced on the Illumina HiSeq System as 87-base-pair reads. As for the authors' bioinformatics: In a later analysis, tens of millions of unique TCR beta chains were counted across the 650 to 750 repertoires, and some 10 million of these chains were shared by at least two donors. To remove PCR and sequencing errors, raw reads were error-corrected and collapsed into unique sequences using a nearest-neighbor algorithm that merged closely related sequences. V, D and J gene segments were assigned by aligning CDR3 sequences to IMGT reference sequences. For a sequence to be retained, at least a six-nucleotide match to both a V gene segment and a J gene segment was required. Rearrangements were classified as productive when the CDR3 lacked stop codons and remained in frame with V and J, and all other rearrangements were classified as non-productive. CDR3 was defined according to IMGT convention as the region running from the second conserved V-encoded cysteine to the conserved J-encoded phenylalanine. In an earlier analysis of approximately 500 of the donors, sequences lacking an unambiguous match to a single V gene segment were excluded. In an earlier analysis of several hundred of the donors, V segments were called functional above 56.7% productive rearrangements and were called segregating when the between-donor standard deviation exceeded 5%. A statistical classification framework was built for diagnosing cytomegalovirus status from the catalog of TCR beta chain sequences. In a later analysis, V and J genes were assigned by comparing TCR nucleotide sequences against IMGT/GENE-DB human TR gene sequences. In a later analysis, CDR3 sequences and most-parsimonious VDJ recombination scenarios were assigned using the TCRdist pipeline. In a later analysis, each TCR beta chain was defined by its CDR3 amino acid sequence together with its V-gene family, and reads without a unique V-gene family were excluded. As a way to deal with suspected cross-contamination and a sequencing artifact, a later analysis dropped 640 or so nucleotide sequences that were highly shared and had low generation probability. A later analysis calculated a clonal expansion index for each public chain from normalized within-repertoire ranks of inferred template counts. In a later analysis, generation probabilities were computed using a VDJ recombination model fitted to out-of-frame rearrangements, and the results were checked against IGoR. In a later analysis, hypergeometric tests were used to score TCR-TCR, TCR-HLA and TCR-CMV co-occurrence, with a repertoire-size bias correction applied to TCR pairs. A later analysis estimated false discovery rates by permuting HLA or CMV assignments 20 times. In a later analysis, co-occurring TCRs were grouped using DBSCAN, and TCRdist sequence similarity was added for clustering within HLA-allele-positive subsets. Co-occurrence clustering excluded repertoires with fewer than 30,000 or more than 120,000 public chains, plus five with anomalous nucleotide sharing. TCRdb mirrors the immuneACCESS table, restricted to in-frame sequences. Some clones are absent from its copies; in checked studies, under half trace to an unresolved V gene, and the reason for the others is unknown. Clone size and V and J calls were adopted from that table, with D and trimming inferred from the DNA. The sample yields roughly 110,000 clones; around 85% were counted once. Together, the top ten hold around 3.4% of the sample.

In total, just over 650 healthy bone marrow donors made up the cohort. At the time of sampling, every cohort member was nominally healthy, though immune exposures that went unrecorded were likely present. The donor was CMV seronegative and belonged to the group of more than 300 seronegative cohort members. Each donor provided a peripheral blood sample, and peripheral blood mononuclear cells were used for TCR beta sequencing. The Qiagen DNeasy Blood Extraction Kit was used to extract genomic DNA from the blood cell samples. CDR1 is given as SEHNR and CDR2 as FQNEAQ, both from the germline V gene (reference sequence). The CDR3 goes from the cysteine to the phenylalanine over 17 residues. Only the CDR3 portion is preserved as DNA: 51 bases, with reading frame beginning at the first base. V is clipped by 5 bases and J by 3 bases, and the sequence between their germline boundaries is 22 bases long.

The material sequenced was PBMCs. This sequence originates from a man aged 55 to 70 in good health and CMV-seronegative. The rearranged chain carries TRBV7-9 and TRBJ2-5; 6 matching bases give a weak D call of TRBD2. Read as DNA, the sequence is TGTGCCAGCAGCGCAGGTCAAGAAGCTAGCGCAGAAGAGACCCAGTACTTC. This translates into CASSAGQEASAEETQYF.